Following are 21 T cell receptor beta chains from one sample sequenced in a study of shared T cell receptors in the human thymus. The method was immunoSEQ multiplex PCR; TCRdb's version includes in-frame clones alone and lacks a portion of them. The data hold over 650,000 clones, with around 87% observed a single time. This sample also appeared in a second study, on human thymus T cells.

The sequencing sample was made of thymocytes. Receptors were obtained from a boy less than two years old with a congenital heart defect.

The V and J genes are TRBV29-1 and TRBJ2-3; D remains unclear. Trimming removed 8 bases at V and 0 bases at J, with 9 bases between. Germline V lookup: CDR1 SQVTM, CDR2 ANQGSEA. The CDR3 covers 12 residues. The CDR3 DNA follows: TGCAGCTTTACTTACAGCACAGATACGCAGTATTTT. This translates into CSFTYSTDTQYF.

The chain employs TRBV19 and TRBJ1-1, with 7 bases fitting TRBD1. This CDR3 has 14 residues. The ends lost 5 bases at V and 7 bases at J; junction bases unmatched: 10. The V gene's germline CDR1 is LNHDA and CDR2 SQIVND (reference sequence). CDR3 sequence (DNA): TGTGCCAGTAGTCCCACGACAGGGTCCTTTGAAGCTTTCTTT. This translates into CASSPTTGSFEAFF.

This chain links TRBV7-9 with TRBJ2-4; possibly TRBD1 for D (5 bases). Per the germline V gene, CDR1 is SEHNR and CDR2 is FQNEAQ (reference sequence). CDR3 size: 16 residues. The V end was cut by 4 bases, the J end by 8 bases, with 21 bases between. The DNA of the CDR3 is TGTGCCAGCAGCTCCGACATGCCGATAGGGGTCTACATTCAGTACTTC. Protein sequence: CASSSDMPIGVYIQYF.

This chain joins TRBV27 and TRBJ1-3, with D tentatively TRBD1 (5 bases). Trimming pared 6 bases from V and 0 bases from J, leaving 12 bases between. Germline V gene lookup returns CDR1 MNHEY and CDR2 SMNVEV (reference sequence). The CDR3 spans 15 residues. CDR3 region: CASRAGVDSGNTIYF. The DNA of the CDR3 is TGTGCCAGCAGGGCGGGGGTCGACTCTGGAAACACCATATATTTT.

The chain is built from TRBV30 and TRBJ1-6; D is perhaps TRBD1 (5 bases). Trimming removed 0 bases at V and 10 bases at J, with 22 bases between. CDR1 and CDR2 from the germline V gene are GTSNPN and SVGIG (reference sequence). CDR3 length: 17 amino acids. The CDR3 nucleotides are TGTGCCTGGAGTGTAAGACAGTGGAAGCAGGGCCGGTCACCCCTCCACTTT. Translating it yields CAWSVRQWKQGRSPLHF. The full variable domain, rest sourced from reference TRBV30 and TRBJ1-6, is SQTIHQWPATLVQPVGSPLSLECTVEGTSNPNLYWYRQAAGRGLQLLFYSVGIGQISSEVPQNLSASRPQDRQFILSSKKLLLSDSGFYLCAWSVRQWKQGRSPLHFGNGTRLTVT.

This CDR3 reads CASSSFPQGGEYEQYF. DNA for the CDR3: TGCGCCAGCAGCTCATTCCCACAGGGAGGGGAGTACGAGCAGTACTTC. The V call is TRBV5-1, the J call TRBJ2-7; weak D call: TRBD2 (7 bases). The CDR3 has 16 amino acids. Germline assignment: CDR1 SGHRS and CDR2 YFSETQ. Trimming left V 3 bases short and J 4 bases short, with 20 bases between. The complete variable domain, with remaining parts taken from reference TRBV5-1 and TRBJ2-7, reads KAGVTQTPRYLIKTRGQQVTLSCSPISGHRSVSWYQQTPGQGLQFLFEYFSETQRNKGNFPGRFSGRQFSNSRSEMNVSTLELGDSALYLCASSSFPQGGEYEQYFGPGTRLTVT.

The chain uses TRBV4-3 and TRBJ2-3, with 7 bases aligning to TRBD2. This CDR3 has 16 amino acids. The germline CDR1 and CDR2 sequences are LGHNA and YSLEER. Losses at the gene ends were 0 bases for V and 4 bases for J; bases not matched to a gene: 7. The CDR3 region has the DNA TGCGCCAGCAGCCAAGAAAGACTAGCTCTGGCAGATACGCAGTATTTT. Translating gives CASSQERLALADTQYF.

The chain joins TRBV7-9 to TRBJ2-7; possible D gene TRBD2, 5 bases. The V gene lost 5 bases and the J gene lost 0 bases, with 20 bases spanning the gap. Germline-derived CDR1 and CDR2 are SEHNR and FQNEAQ (reference sequence). The CDR3 totals 17 residues. The CDR3: CASSPPGEGLYSYEQYF. The DNA for the CDR3 is TGTGCCAGCAGCCCACCTGGTGAGGGTTTATACTCCTACGAGCAGTACTTC.

The rearrangement joins TRBV30 to TRBJ2-2; TRBD1 aligns across 8 bases. This CDR3 has 16 amino acids. Germline CDR1 is GTSNPN and CDR2 is SVGIG (reference sequence). The ends lost 1 base at V and 5 bases at J; junction bases unmatched: 9. The chain's CDR3 is CAWSARSQGATGELFF. The CDR3 nucleotides are TGTGCCTGGAGTGCTCGGTCTCAGGGGGCAACCGGGGAGCTGTTTTTT.

This clone was seen only once. This chain uses TRBV30 with TRBJ1-1; the D gene is possibly TRBD1 (5 bases). The germline gives CDR1 GTSNPN, CDR2 SVGIG (reference sequence). CDR3 size: 13 residues. The V end was cut by 4 bases, the J end by 1 base, with 10 bases between. The CDR3 sequence is CAWNRYANTEAFF. CDR3 nucleotide sequence: TGTGCCTGGAACAGGTATGCGAACACTGAAGCTTTCTTT.

V usage is TRBV7-2 and J usage is TRBJ2-3, with 13 bases lining up with TRBD2. Losses at the gene ends were 5 bases for V and 2 bases for J; bases not matched to a gene: 7. The CDR3 runs 17 residues. Germline assignment: CDR1 SGHTA and CDR2 FQGNSA. This chain's CDR3 is CASSPRGLAGDTDTQYF. The CDR3 DNA follows: TGTGCCAGCAGCCCCCGCGGACTAGCGGGAGACACAGATACGCAGTATTTT.

This clone was seen once. The V call is TRBV5-4, the J call TRBJ2-7; 7 positions agree with TRBD2. V dropped 5 bases and J dropped 2; count of bases not matched to a gene: 13. The CDR3 contains 16 residues. Germline CDR1 and CDR2: SGHNT and YYREEE (reference sequence). The CDR3 DNA reads TGTGCCAGCAGGGGGGGGGACGCCGAAGAGACCTACGAGCAGTACTTC. As protein: CASRGGDAEETYEQYF. Filled out from reference TRBV5-4 and TRBJ2-7, the complete variable domain reads ETGVTQSPTHLIKTRGQQVTLRCSSQSGHNTVSWYQQALGQGPQFIFQYYREEENGRGNFPPRFSGLQFPNYSSELNVNALELDDSALYLCASRGGDAEETYEQYFGPGTRLTVT.

The chain is built from TRBV9 and TRBJ1-2; 10 bases are a match to TRBD1. V dropped 4 bases and J dropped 6; count of bases not matched to a gene: 3. The CDR3 length is 13 residues. Germline V gene lookup returns CDR1 SGDLS and CDR2 YYNGEE. The CDR3: CASSPGTGDGYTF. The CDR3 nucleotides are TGTGCCAGCAGCCCGGGGACAGGGGATGGCTACACCTTC.

This chain connects TRBV6-6 to TRBJ1-1, with D possibly TRBD1 on 6 matching bases. CDR3 length equals 13 residues. Germline CDR1 and CDR2: MNHNY and SVGAGI (reference sequence). V dropped 5 bases and J dropped 4 bases, with 11 bases sitting between them. CDR3 sequence reads: CASSGQFGTEAFF. CDR3 coding DNA: TGTGCCAGCAGTGGACAGTTCGGCACTGAAGCTTTCTTT.

V gene TRBV7-8 combines with J gene TRBJ2-7; D perhaps matches TRBD1 (5 bases). Trimming took 2 bases from V and 2 from J, leaving 10 bases between them. CDR3 length: 14 residues. Germline lookup yields CDR1 SGHVS and CDR2 FQNEAQ. CDR3: CASSLSQEPYEQYF. DNA for the CDR3: TGTGCCAGCAGCTTATCACAGGAACCCTACGAGCAGTACTTC.

This clone was observed a single time. The chain combines TRBV4-3 with TRBJ1-4; D gene uncertain. CDR3 length: 15 residues. In germline, CDR1 is LGHNA, CDR2 YSLEER. V was clipped by 1 base and J by 2 bases, with 8 bases between them. DNA of the CDR3: TGCGCCAGCAGCCAAGCATCGGGGACTAATGAAAAACTGTTTTTT. This translates into CASSQASGTNEKLFF.

This chain links TRBV19 with TRBJ2-3; D is perhaps TRBD1 (6 bases). V was shortened by 9 bases and J by 2 bases, with 12 bases between the two germline ends. Germline CDR1 LNHDA, CDR2 SQIVND (reference sequence). The CDR3 has 13 amino acids. CDR3 DNA sequence: TGTGCCAGCAGGGGTAACGACACAGATACGCAGTATTTT. Amino acid sequence: CASRGNDTDTQYF. The full variable domain, rest sourced from reference TRBV19 and TRBJ2-3, is DGGITQSPKYLFRKEGQNVTLSCEQNLNHDAMYWYRQDPGQGLRLIYYSQIVNDFQKGDIAEGYSVSREKKESFPLTVTSAQKNPTAFYLCASRGNDTDTQYFGPGTRLTVL.

The chain links TRBV30 to TRBJ1-2; 7 nucleotides match TRBD1. There are 21 residues in the CDR3. J lost 0 bases, V lost 0 bases, and 22 bases had no gene match. Germline V gene lookup returns CDR1 GTSNPN and CDR2 SVGIG (reference sequence). The CDR3 loop reads CAWSVQGTAKAPLNTNYGYTF. In DNA form, the CDR3 reads TGTGCCTGGAGTGTACAGGGGACAGCCAAAGCTCCTTTAAACACTAACTATGGCTACACCTTC.

The chain uses TRBV4-2 and TRBJ1-3, with a weak D call TRBD1 (6 bases). Trimming stripped 0 bases from V and 3 bases from J, with 12 bases between. The germline CDR1 and CDR2 sequences are LGHNA and YNFKEQ. This CDR3 has 16 amino acids. The DNA for the CDR3 is TGTGCCAGCAGCCAAGAGGGTAGGGGGAATGGAAACACCATATATTTT. Amino acids: CASSQEGRGNGNTIYF.

V is TRBV4-1 and J is TRBJ1-2; the match to TRBD1 covers 12 bases. Germline V gene lookup returns CDR1 MGHRA and CDR2 YSYEKL. This CDR3 region has 16 residues. The V gene end was trimmed by 2 bases and the J gene end by 5 bases; junction bases not matched to a gene: 6. CDR3 sequence (DNA): TGCGCCAGCAGCCAACCGGGACAGGGGGCTCGGTATGGCTACACCTTC. Residues: CASSQPGQGARYGYTF.

This chain uses TRBV28 with TRBJ2-3; TRBD2 matches 12 bases. Trimming removed 5 bases from V and 8 bases from J; junction bases left unmatched: 14. Germline V CDR1 and CDR2: MDHEN, SYDVKM. CDR3 length equals 17 residues. The CDR3, as DNA: TGTGCCAGCAGTCCACCCTCTAGCGGGGGGGCGGAGGGTACGCAGTATTTT. This translates into CASSPPSSGGAEGTQYF.